This TCR beta chain originates from a study of tumor-infiltrating lymphocytes in oesophageal squamous cell carcinoma. TCRdb processed the PCR reads anew with MiXCR; each CDR3 protein has one entry. The top ten clones hold around two fifths of a sample with about 15,000 distinct CDR3 sequences, about 54% of them seen once. CDR1 is SGHVS, CDR2 FNYEAQ, per germline. The CDR3 consists of 13 residues. The genes are TRBV7-6 and TRBJ2-1; 7 bases agree with TRBD2. The J call is uncertain, as TRBJ2-7 better fits the DNA end. The source is a female donor with esophageal squamous cell carcinoma. The specimen was esophageal tumor tissue. The CDR3: CASSSGDSYEQYF. The CDR3, as DNA: TGTGCCAGCAGCAGCGGGGACTCCTACGAGCAGTACTTC.